These T cell receptor beta chains were read from a single sample in a study of cytomegalovirus exposure and HLA in healthy donors. The data were produced by immunoSEQ multiplex PCR, yet TCRdb's version contains in-frame clones alone and is incomplete. Among approximately 150,000 clones listed, roughly 80% were seen once. Sequencing was done on a sample of PBMCs. These receptor sequences come from a woman aged 30 to 39 in good health and CMV-seronegative. CDR3s leave out the opening cysteine and the closing phenylalanine or tryptophan. Fields, in order: J gene, V gene, CDR3 protein.

j_gene: TRBJ1-1
v_gene: TRBV7-3
CDR3aa: ASSERTGGNGEAF

j_gene: TRBJ2-2
v_gene: TRBV19
CDR3aa: ASSIYVSADTGELF

j_gene: TRBJ2-7
v_gene: TRBV11-2
CDR3aa: ASSKYPGGGGPSYEQY

j_gene: TRBJ2-3
v_gene: TRBV9
CDR3aa: ASSGTSGVPDTQY

j_gene: TRBJ2-2
v_gene: TRBV5-4
CDR3aa: ASSGGWTGELF

j_gene: TRBJ2-5
v_gene: TRBV7-2
CDR3aa: ASSLGTSQTQY

j_gene: TRBJ1-5
v_gene: TRBV7-3
CDR3aa: ASSQGSWGEPQH

j_gene: TRBJ1-4
v_gene: TRBV30
CDR3aa: AWNKGQGVISNEKLF

j_gene: TRBJ2-7
v_gene: TRBV7-6
CDR3aa: ASSLGLAGRREQY

j_gene: TRBJ2-5
v_gene: TRBV6-1
CDR3aa: ASSPTGQETQY

j_gene: TRBJ2-7
v_gene: TRBV30
CDR3aa: AWERQGVSEQY

j_gene: TRBJ2-7
v_gene: TRBV5-1
CDR3aa: ASSLTSGGALQY

j_gene: TRBJ2-5
v_gene: TRBV19
CDR3aa: ASSRGGQETQY

j_gene: TRBJ2-1
v_gene: TRBV25-1
CDR3aa: ASGVAGGIHNEQF

j_gene: TRBJ2-2
v_gene: TRBV5-1
CDR3aa: ASSLTGGRLNTGELF